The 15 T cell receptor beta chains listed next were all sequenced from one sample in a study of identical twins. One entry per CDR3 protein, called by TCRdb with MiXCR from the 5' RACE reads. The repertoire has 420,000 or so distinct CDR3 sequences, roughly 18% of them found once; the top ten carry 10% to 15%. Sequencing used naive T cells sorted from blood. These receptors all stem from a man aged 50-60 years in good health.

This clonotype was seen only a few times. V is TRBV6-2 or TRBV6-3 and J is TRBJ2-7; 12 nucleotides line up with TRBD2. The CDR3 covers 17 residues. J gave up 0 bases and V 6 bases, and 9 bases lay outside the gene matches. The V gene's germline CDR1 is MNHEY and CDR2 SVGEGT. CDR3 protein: CASSPGLAGPFSYEQYF. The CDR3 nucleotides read TGTGCCAGCAGCCCTGGACTAGCGGGACCATTCTCCTACGAGCAGTACTTC.

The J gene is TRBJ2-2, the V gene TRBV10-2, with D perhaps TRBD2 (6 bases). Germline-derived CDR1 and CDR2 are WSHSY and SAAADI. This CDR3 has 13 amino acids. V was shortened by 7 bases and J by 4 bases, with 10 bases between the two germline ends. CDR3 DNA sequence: TGCGCCAGCAAGGCTAGCGTCACCGGGGAGCTGTTTTTT. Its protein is CASKASVTGELFF.

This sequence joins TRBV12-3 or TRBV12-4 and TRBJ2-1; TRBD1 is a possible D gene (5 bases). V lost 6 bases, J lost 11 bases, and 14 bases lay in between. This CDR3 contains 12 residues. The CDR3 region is CASSRSGLKQFF. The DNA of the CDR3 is TGTGCCAGCAGCCGCTCAGGGTTAAAGCAGTTCTTC.

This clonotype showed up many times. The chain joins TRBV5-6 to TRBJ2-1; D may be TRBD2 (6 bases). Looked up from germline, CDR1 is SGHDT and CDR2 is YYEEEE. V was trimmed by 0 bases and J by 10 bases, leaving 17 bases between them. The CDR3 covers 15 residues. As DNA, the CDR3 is TGTGCCAGCAGCTTGGGGCTAGCGAACTCTCTGGAGCAGTTCTTC. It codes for CASSLGLANSLEQFF.

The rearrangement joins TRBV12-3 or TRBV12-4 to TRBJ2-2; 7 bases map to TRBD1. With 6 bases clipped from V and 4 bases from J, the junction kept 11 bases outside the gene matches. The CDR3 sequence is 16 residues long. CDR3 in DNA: TGTGCCAGCAGCCAAAGACAGGGTGGGCGCACCGGGGAGCTGTTTTTT. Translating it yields CASSQRQGGRTGELFF.

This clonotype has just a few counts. Here the CDR3 reads CSARTGSYYGYTF. CDR3 sequence (DNA): TGCAGTGCACGGACAGGGAGTTACTATGGCTACACCTTC. The chain is built from TRBV20-1 and TRBJ1-2; 8 bases are shared with TRBD1. V trimming: 6 bases; J trimming: 3 bases; junction bases outside the gene matches: 6. The CDR3 is made up of 13 amino acids. CDR1 DFQATT and CDR2 SNEGSKA come from the germline V gene (reference sequence).

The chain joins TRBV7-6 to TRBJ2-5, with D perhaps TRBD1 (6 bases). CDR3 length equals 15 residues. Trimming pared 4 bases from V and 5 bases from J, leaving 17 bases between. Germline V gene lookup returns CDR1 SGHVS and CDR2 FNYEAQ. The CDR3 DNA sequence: TGTGCCAGCAGCTCAGTCGGCAGGGGCCATGAGACCCAGTACTTC. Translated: CASSSVGRGHETQYF.

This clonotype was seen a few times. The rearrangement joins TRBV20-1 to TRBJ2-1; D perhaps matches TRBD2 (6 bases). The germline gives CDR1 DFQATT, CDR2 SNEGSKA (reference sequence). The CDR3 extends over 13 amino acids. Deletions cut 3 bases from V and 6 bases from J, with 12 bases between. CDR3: CSASGRGLNEQFF. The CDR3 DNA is TGCAGTGCTAGCGGGAGAGGTCTCAATGAGCAGTTCTTC.

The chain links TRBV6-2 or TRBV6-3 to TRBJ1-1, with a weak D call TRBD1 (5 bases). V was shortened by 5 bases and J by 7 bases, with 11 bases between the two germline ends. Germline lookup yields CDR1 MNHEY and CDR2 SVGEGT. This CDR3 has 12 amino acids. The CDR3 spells CASSDRGVEAFF. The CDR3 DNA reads TGTGCCAGCAGTGACCGGGGGGTTGAAGCTTTCTTT.

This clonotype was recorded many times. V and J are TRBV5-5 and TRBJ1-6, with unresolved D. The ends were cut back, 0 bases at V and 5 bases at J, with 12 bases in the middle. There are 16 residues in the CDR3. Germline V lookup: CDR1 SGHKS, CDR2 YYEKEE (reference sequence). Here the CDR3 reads CASSLEPHRDNSPLHF. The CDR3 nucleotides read TGTGCCAGCAGCTTGGAGCCCCACAGAGATAATTCACCCCTCCACTTT.

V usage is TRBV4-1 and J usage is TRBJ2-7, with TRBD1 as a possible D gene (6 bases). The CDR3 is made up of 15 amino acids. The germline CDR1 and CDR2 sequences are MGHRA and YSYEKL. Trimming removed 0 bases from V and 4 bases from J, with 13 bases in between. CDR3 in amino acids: CASSQETGRFYEQYF. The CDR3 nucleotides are TGCGCCAGCAGCCAAGAAACAGGGCGGTTTTACGAGCAGTACTTC.

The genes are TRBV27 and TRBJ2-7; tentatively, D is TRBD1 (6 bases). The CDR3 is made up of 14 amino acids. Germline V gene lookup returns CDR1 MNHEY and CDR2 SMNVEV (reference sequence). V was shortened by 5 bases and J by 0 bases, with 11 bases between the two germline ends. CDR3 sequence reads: CASSPLDSSYEQYF. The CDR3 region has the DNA TGTGCCAGCAGTCCCTTGGACAGCTCCTACGAGCAGTACTTC.

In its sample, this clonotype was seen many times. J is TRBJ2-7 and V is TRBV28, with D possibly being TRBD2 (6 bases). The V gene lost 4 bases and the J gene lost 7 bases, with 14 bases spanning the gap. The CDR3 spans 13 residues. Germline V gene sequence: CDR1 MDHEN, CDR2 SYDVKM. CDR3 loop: CASSWSALAEQYF. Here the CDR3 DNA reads TGTGCCAGCAGTTGGTCAGCCCTAGCGGAGCAGTACTTC.

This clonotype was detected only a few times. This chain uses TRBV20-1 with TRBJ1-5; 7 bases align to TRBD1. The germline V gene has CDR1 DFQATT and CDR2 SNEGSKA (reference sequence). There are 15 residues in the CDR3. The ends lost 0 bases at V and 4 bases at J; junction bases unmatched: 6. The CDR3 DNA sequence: TGCAGTGCTAGAGATATGGCCAGGGGGAATCAGCCCCAGCATTTT. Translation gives CSARDMARGNQPQHF.

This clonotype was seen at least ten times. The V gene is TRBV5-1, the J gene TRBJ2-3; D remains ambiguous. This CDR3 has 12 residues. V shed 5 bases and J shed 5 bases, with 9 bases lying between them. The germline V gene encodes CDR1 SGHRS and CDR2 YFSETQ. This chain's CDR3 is CASSFSVDTQYF. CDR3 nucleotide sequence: TGCGCCAGCAGTTTTAGTGTAGATACGCAGTATTTT.